This is a list of T cell receptor beta chains from one sample in a study of chemoradiotherapy in HPV16-positive cancers. The assay was immunoSEQ multiplex PCR, and TCRdb's table has in-frame clones only and misses some. The sample lists tens of thousands of clones, 88% seen once, with 4.2% in the top ten. The source was blood, collected from a patient who underwent chemoradiotherapy. These receptors all stem from a human donor with HPV-associated anogenital cancer. CDR3s include the opening cysteine and the closing phenylalanine or tryptophan. D genes are given only for firm matches. Part of the rows lack a size; the others show once, few, many or a class for expanded clones.

TGTGCCAGCAGCTTTCTTACCGGGACAGGGGACAATGGCTACACCTTC | CASSFLTGTGDNGYTF | - | TRBD1 | TRBJ1-2 | TRBV13
TGCGCCAGCAGCTTGGTGGGCGGGAGCCCGAAAAACATTCAGTACTTC | CASSLVGGSPKNIQYF | - | TRBD2 | TRBJ2-4 | TRBV5-1
TGTGCCAGCAGCCCGGAACGGTCTGCTGGAAACACCATATATTTT | CASSPERSAGNTIYF | - | - | TRBJ1-3 | TRBV27
TGTGCCAGCAGCGGAGCGGACACGAACTATGGCTACACCTTC | CASSGADTNYGYTF | - | - | TRBJ1-2 | TRBV7-6
TGTGCCAGCACTCGAGGGGATTCTGGAAACACCATATATTTT | CASTRGDSGNTIYF | few | - | TRBJ1-3 | TRBV6-6
TGTGCCAGCAGTTCCTGGGGGACAGATACGCAGTATTTT | CASSSWGTDTQYF | - | - | TRBJ2-3 | TRBV28
TGTGCCAGCATCGACCCGGGACAGGGGGCCTACGAGCAGTACTTC | CASIDPGQGAYEQYF | - | TRBD1 | TRBJ2-7 | TRBV6-6
TGTGCCAGCAGTTCACAGGGGAGCAATCAGCCCCAGCATTTT | CASSSQGSNQPQHF | - | TRBD1 | TRBJ1-5 | TRBV6-5
TGTGCCAGCATTGGGACAGGTAATCAGCCCCAGCATTTT | CASIGTGNQPQHF | once | TRBD1 | TRBJ1-5 | TRBV28
TGTGCCAGCAGCGTAGATTTGACAGGGTCTTTCACGAACACCATATATTTT | CASSVDLTGSFTNTIYF | - | TRBD1 | TRBJ1-3 | TRBV9
TGTGCCAGTAGTATCAAGAGGGGTCTTACAACCTACGAGCAGTACTTC | CASSIKRGLTTYEQYF | - | - | TRBJ2-7 | TRBV19
TGTGCCAGCAGCGTAGCGGAGTCCTACAATGAGCAGTTCTTC | CASSVAESYNEQFF | - | - | TRBJ2-1 | TRBV9
TGCGCCAGCAGCTCCCCAGCTGGCGGGAGCTACAATGAGCAGTTCTTC | CASSSPAGGSYNEQFF | - | TRBD2 | TRBJ2-1 | TRBV5-1
TGTGCCAGCAGTTCGCCGGTCGCGGGAGTAGGCGAGCAGTACTTC | CASSSPVAGVGEQYF | - | TRBD2 | TRBJ2-7 | TRBV6-5
TGTGCCAGCAGCTTATCGATAACCGTCATGCAGTATTTT | CASSLSITVMQYF | - | - | TRBJ2-3 | TRBV7-2
TGTGCCAGCAGCCTGGACAGGGTGGCCAAAAACATTCAGTACTTC | CASSLDRVAKNIQYF | once | TRBD1 | TRBJ2-4 | TRBV7-8
TGTGCCAGCAGCCCTTTCCTTTTGACGGACTACAATGAGCAGTTCTTC | CASSPFLLTDYNEQFF | - | - | TRBJ2-1 | TRBV7-8
TGTGCCAGCAGTTACCTAGCGGGAGTCCCCAATGAGCAGTTCTTC | CASSYLAGVPNEQFF | - | TRBD2 | TRBJ2-1 | TRBV28
TGTGCCAGCAGCGGGTACTATGGCTACACCTTC | CASSGYYGYTF | - | - | TRBJ1-2 | TRBV6-5
TGTGCCAGCACCCTCCCCCGAGTAGGGAGCTACGAGCAGTACTTC | CASTLPRVGSYEQYF | - | - | TRBJ2-7 | TRBV6-5
TGTGCCAGCAGCTTGCCGGGCTCCTCCTACGAGCAGTACTTC | CASSLPGSSYEQYF | - | - | TRBJ2-7 | TRBV5-6
TGTGCCAGCAGCACGGGGAGTCCTAGCGGACGGACCGGGGAGCTGTTTTTT | CASSTGSPSGRTGELFF | - | TRBD2 | TRBJ2-2 | TRBV5-5
TGTGCCAGTACTCCGCCAGGGGGAGAGTTAACTAATGAAAAACTGTTTTTT | CASTPPGGELTNEKLFF | - | TRBD1 | TRBJ1-4 | TRBV19
TGTGCCAGCAGCCCCATCTCGGGGTGGACCCAGTACTTC | CASSPISGWTQYF | few | - | TRBJ2-5 | TRBV7-3
TGTGCCAGCAGCGTAGACCCGCCGGGACTAGAGATGGGCACAGATACGCAGTATTTT | CASSVDPPGLEMGTDTQYF | - | TRBD2 | TRBJ2-3 | TRBV9
TGTGCCAGCATAGATGGGACTAGCGGGACCGGCGAGCAGTACTTC | CASIDGTSGTGEQYF | - | TRBD2 | TRBJ2-7 | TRBV5-4
TGCGCCAGCAGCCAAGCGGGACAACAAGAGACCCAGTACTTC | CASSQAGQQETQYF | - | - | TRBJ2-5 | TRBV4-1
TGTGCCAGCAGCGGAACTAGCGGGCCGTGGGATGAGCAGTTCTTC | CASSGTSGPWDEQFF | - | TRBD2 | TRBJ2-1 | TRBV14
TGCGCCAGCAGCGACGGCTGGTTCCCTAGCACAGATACGCAGTATTTT | CASSDGWFPSTDTQYF | - | - | TRBJ2-3 | TRBV5-1
TGTGCCAGCAGCTTGGGAGGAGATACGCAGTATTTT | CASSLGGDTQYF | - | - | TRBJ2-3 | TRBV11-3
TGCGCCAGACCTACGGAGGACAGGGGGTTATCTGGAAACACCATATATTTT | CARPTEDRGLSGNTIYF | - | TRBD1 | TRBJ1-3 | TRBV23-1
TGTGCCAGCAGTTCTCTAGCGGGCACTAGCACAGATACGCAGTATTTT | CASSSLAGTSTDTQYF | - | TRBD2 | TRBJ2-3 | TRBV6-5
TGTGCCAGTAGTATAGATCTAAGGCCGTCGCGTGATCAGCCCCAGCATTTT | CASSIDLRPSRDQPQHF | - | - | TRBJ1-5 | TRBV19
TGTGCCAGCAGTGAGACCCGCCAAGGCTACACCTTC | CASSETRQGYTF | - | - | TRBJ1-2 | TRBV6-1
TGTGCCAGCAGCCAAGGAGACATTTATAGCAATCAGCCCCAGCATTTT | CASSQGDIYSNQPQHF | few | - | TRBJ1-5 | TRBV4-2
TGCGCCAGCAGCCAACTCTCAGGAGGGAGCAACGAGCAGTACTTC | CASSQLSGGSNEQYF | once | - | TRBJ2-7 | TRBV4-1
TGTGCCAGCAGTACCCCGGGACGAGGGTCCTACGAGCAGTACTTC | CASSTPGRGSYEQYF | - | - | TRBJ2-7 | TRBV6-5
TGCGCCAGCAGCCACATTATAGCGGGAGGGATCACAGATACGCAGTATTTT | CASSHIIAGGITDTQYF | - | TRBD2 | TRBJ2-3 | TRBV4-1
TGTGCCAGCAGTTCGGGAGGGGGCACTGAAGCTTTCTTT | CASSSGGGTEAFF | - | - | TRBJ1-1 | TRBV28
TGTGCCAGCAGCTTAGATCCGGGATCCACCTACGAGCAGTACTTC | CASSLDPGSTYEQYF | - | - | TRBJ2-7 | TRBV7-2
TGTGCCAGCAGCTTAGCTCAGTCCTTTAATGAGCAGTTCTTC | CASSLAQSFNEQFF | - | - | TRBJ2-1 | TRBV7-9
TGTGCCAGCAGTAAGACAGGGAATAACTATGGCTACACCTTC | CASSKTGNNYGYTF | few | TRBD1 | TRBJ1-2 | TRBV28
TGTGCCAGCAGCTTAGTCACTAGCGGGGGCCCTACGCAGTATTTT | CASSLVTSGGPTQYF | - | TRBD2 | TRBJ2-3 | TRBV5-4